A selection of T cell receptor beta chains follows, all from one sample in a study of blood T cell repertoires in COVID-19. The protocol was immunoSEQ multiplex PCR, while the TCRdb copy is restricted to in-frame clones and leaves out a portion. The table has hundreds of thousands of clones, around 90% seen once. The specimen sequenced was peripheral blood. Every receptor here comes from a woman in her forties or fifties with COVID-19, enrolled during active disease. Each CDR3 is given with its conserved first and last residue. The D gene is left open where the match is weak. Clone size is stated in some rows and not others, as once, few, many or a class when expanded.

v_gene	d_gene	abundance	j_gene	CDR3nt	CDR3aa
TRBV7-2	TRBD1	few	TRBJ1-1	TGTGCCAGCAGCTCGGGACAGGGGGCCGCCACTGAAGCTTTCTTT	CASSSGQGAATEAFF
TRBV5-1	TRBD1	once	TRBJ1-5	TGCGCCAGCAGCTCACCGGACAGGGGAATCAATCAGCCCCAGCATTTT	CASSSPDRGINQPQHF
TRBV19	.	.	TRBJ2-6	TGTGCCAGTAGTATAGTATCAGCGCCCACCTCTGGGGCCAACGTCCTGACTTTC	CASSIVSAPTSGANVLTF
TRBV19	.	.	TRBJ1-2	TGTGCCAGTAGTACGCATATCGGGACATACTATGGCTACACCTTC	CASSTHIGTYYGYTF
TRBV29-1	.	.	TRBJ1-2	TGCAGCGCCCCCTCTGCAGGCTATGGCTACACCTTC	CSAPSAGYGYTF
TRBV30	.	.	TRBJ1-3	TGTGCCTGGAGTGGGGACTCTGACTCTGGAAACACCATATATTTT	CAWSGDSDSGNTIYF
TRBV7-3	.	.	TRBJ2-2	TGTGCCAGCAGCTCTCTTAACACCGGGGAGCTGTTTTTT	CASSSLNTGELFF
TRBV27	.	.	TRBJ1-2	TGTGCCAGCAGCTTACAGGGATTGGGTGGCTACACCTTC	CASSLQGLGGYTF
TRBV27	.	once	TRBJ2-2	TGTGCCAGCAGTTTTAGGACAGCTAGGAACACCGGGGAGCTGTTTTTT	CASSFRTARNTGELFF
TRBV19	TRBD1	once	TRBJ1-5	TGTGCCAGTAGTGCGGGACAGGGAGGTCAGCCCCAGCATTTT	CASSAGQGGQPQHF
TRBV20-1	TRBD2	.	TRBJ2-1	TGCAGTGCTAGTAGCCTAGCGGGGGGGGATGAGCAGTTCTTC	CSASSLAGGDEQFF
TRBV4-2	.	.	TRBJ1-1	TGTGCCAGCAGCCAAGAACCAAGGACAGCCACCAGTTTGAACACTGAAGCTTTCTTT	CASSQEPRTATSLNTEAFF
TRBV6-5	.	.	TRBJ2-6	TGTGCCAGCAAAACTTCATCTGGGGCCAACGTCCTGACTTTC	CASKTSSGANVLTF
TRBV6-5	.	.	TRBJ1-2	TGTGCCAGCGGCCTCTCGCGGGGGGGGGCTGGCTACACCTTC	CASGLSRGGAGYTF
TRBV19	.	.	TRBJ2-3	TGTGCCAGTAGTACGCGGCGGACAGAGAACACAGATACGCAGTATTTT	CASSTRRTENTDTQYF
TRBV21-1	.	.	TRBJ1-4	TGTGCCAGCAGCAAAGGGGTAGGGGTTCCCCCTCTTAATGAAAAACTGTTTTTT	CASSKGVGVPPLNEKLFF
TRBV11-2	.	.	TRBJ2-2	TGTGCCAGCAGGGATGTTAGGGGCGGGGATGAGCTGTTTTTT	CASRDVRGGDELFF
TRBV24-1	TRBD1	once	TRBJ2-5	TGTGCCACCAGGAAGGGACAGGGGGAACAAGAGACCCAGTACTTC	CATRKGQGEQETQYF
TRBV15	.	once	TRBJ1-2	TGTGCCACCAGCACCCTTAGAGGAGGCTACACCTTC	CATSTLRGGYTF
TRBV24-1	.	.	TRBJ1-4	TGTGCCACCAGTGATTTGCCCCCCGGGGGGGATGAAAAACTGTTTTTT	CATSDLPPGGDEKLFF
TRBV3-1/TRBV3-2	.	few	TRBJ2-1	TGTGCCAGCAGCCAACTAGGCCCCATGATCTTC	CASSQLGPMIF
TRBV6-1	.	.	TRBJ1-2	TGTGCCAGCAGTGAGCAGGGGTGGGGCTACACCTTC	CASSEQGWGYTF
TRBV9	.	.	TRBJ2-7	TGTGCCAGCAGCGGGTCGGGCGAGCAGTACTTC	CASSGSGEQYF
TRBV6-5	.	.	TRBJ1-1	TGTGCCAGCAGTTACACCCGAAAGGGACAGAACACTGAAGCTTTCTTT	CASSYTRKGQNTEAFF
TRBV11-2	TRBD2	once	TRBJ2-3	TGTGCCAGCAGCCCCGGGGGGGGCGTAGATACGCAGTATTTT	CASSPGGGVDTQYF
TRBV6-5	TRBD1	.	TRBJ1-1	TGTGCCAGCAGTACCAGACAGGGGAACACTGAAGCTTTCTTT	CASSTRQGNTEAFF
TRBV3-1/TRBV3-2	.	.	TRBJ2-7	TGTGCCAGCAGCCATACGGGCTACGAGCAGTACTTC	CASSHTGYEQYF
TRBV24-1	TRBD1	.	TRBJ1-1	TGTGCCACCAGTGAGTCAGGGGGCGCGGAGAACACTGAAGCTTTCTTT	CATSESGGAENTEAFF
TRBV6-5	.	.	TRBJ2-1	TGTGCCAGCAGTTCGACAGACTCCTACAATGAGCAGTTCTTC	CASSSTDSYNEQFF
TRBV18	TRBD2	.	TRBJ2-2	TGTGCCAGCTCACCACCGAGAGCAGGGAGGGGCACCGGGGAGCTGTTTTTT	CASSPPRAGRGTGELFF
TRBV19	.	.	TRBJ1-1	TGTGCCAGTAGTATCGGGGGGATGAACACTGAAGCTTTCTTT	CASSIGGMNTEAFF
TRBV6-1	.	.	TRBJ1-6	TGTGCCAGCAGTGACTACGGGGGGATGGATCGGTCACCCCTCCACTTT	CASSDYGGMDRSPLHF
TRBV6-5	TRBD1	.	TRBJ2-2	TGTGCCAGCAGTCGACAGGGGGGGAACACCGGGGAGCTGTTTTTT	CASSRQGGNTGELFF
TRBV7-8	.	once	TRBJ1-5	TGTGCCAGCAGCACGGGAGGACGGAAGATTAATCAGCCCCAGCATTTT	CASSTGGRKINQPQHF
TRBV6-5	.	.	TRBJ1-4	TGTGCCAGCAGTAACGGACAGTTTAATGAAAAACTGTTTTTT	CASSNGQFNEKLFF
TRBV29-1	.	once	TRBJ2-7	TGCAGCGTGGGCGGTTCTATAAGGGACTTACTCTCCTACGAGCAGTACTTC	CSVGGSIRDLLSYEQYF
TRBV5-1	TRBD2	.	TRBJ2-2	TGCGCCAGCAGCTTGCTAGCGGGGGGTACGAACACCGGGGAGCTGTTTTTT	CASSLLAGGTNTGELFF
TRBV30	.	once	TRBJ1-5	TGTGCCTGGAGTACGGGGAGCTCTTGGGGTCAGCCCCAGCATTTT	CAWSTGSSWGQPQHF
TRBV11-3	.	.	TRBJ2-1	TGTGCCAGCAGCTTCGGCAGGGGATACTACAATGAGCAGTTCTTC	CASSFGRGYYNEQFF
TRBV27	.	.	TRBJ1-6	TGTGCCAGCAGTGCGGGCCGGCATCCTACTTCACCCCTCCACTTT	CASSAGRHPTSPLHF
TRBV5-1	.	.	TRBJ1-2	TGCGCCAGCAGCTTGGTGGTTTCGGGAGACTATGGCTACACCTTC	CASSLVVSGDYGYTF
TRBV2	.	.	TRBJ1-6	TGTGCCAGCGGCGTAGACAGTGTAAATTCACCCCTCCACTTT	CASGVDSVNSPLHF
TRBV5-4	.	.	TRBJ1-2	TGTGCCAGCAGCTTTGACAGGAACTATGGCTACACCTTC	CASSFDRNYGYTF
TRBV10-1	.	once	TRBJ1-1	TGCGCCAGCAGTGACCCTCAAGGAGAGGCTTTCTTT	CASSDPQGEAFF
TRBV9	.	few	TRBJ2-3	TGTGCCAGCAGCGTACTGGGTGGGGGGTTCACAGATACGCAGTATTTT	CASSVLGGGFTDTQYF
TRBV24-1	TRBD2	.	TRBJ2-3	TGTGCCACCAGGCCTAGCGGGGGGGCTGCTACGCAGTATTTT	CATRPSGGAATQYF
TRBV30	TRBD1	once	TRBJ2-7	TGTGCCTGGAGTGTGGACAGGGGAAAGCAGTACTTC	CAWSVDRGKQYF
TRBV29-1	.	.	TRBJ1-1	TGCAGCGTTGGACGGGGCACTGAAGCTTTCTTT	CSVGRGTEAFF
TRBV9	TRBD1	.	TRBJ2-1	TGTGCCAGCAGCGCCCTTCTCGGACAGGGCAACTACAATGAGCAGTTCTTC	CASSALLGQGNYNEQFF
TRBV4-1	.	.	TRBJ1-2	TGCGCCAGCAGCCAAGTCCCCCAGGGGCGGCGGGACTATGGCTACACCTTC	CASSQVPQGRRDYGYTF
TRBV7-3	.	.	TRBJ2-3	TGTGCCAGCAGCTCTTCGGGGAGCACAGATACGCAGTATTTT	CASSSSGSTDTQYF
TRBV5-1	TRBD1	.	TRBJ2-2	TGCGCCAGCAGCCCGGGACAGTTCGCGAACACCGGGGAGCTGTTTTTT	CASSPGQFANTGELFF
TRBV28	TRBD1	.	TRBJ2-3	TGTGCCAGCAGCTTGGATCCGACAGGGGATATCACAGATACGCAGTATTTT	CASSLDPTGDITDTQYF
TRBV28	TRBD2	once	TRBJ2-1	TGTGCCAGCAGGCCTAGCGGGGCAGGCAATGAGCAGTTCTTC	CASRPSGAGNEQFF
TRBV19	TRBD1	.	TRBJ1-6	TGTGCCAGTAGTATAGTCGGGACAGGGGGCAACTCACCCCTCCACTTT	CASSIVGTGGNSPLHF
TRBV15	.	.	TRBJ2-6	TGTGCCACCAGCAGACGGGAGCCGTCTGGGGCCAACGTCCTGACTTTC	CATSRREPSGANVLTF
TRBV30	TRBD1	.	TRBJ2-5	TGTGCCTGGAGTGCCGGGACAGCACTACAAGAGACCCAGTACTTC	CAWSAGTALQETQYF
TRBV5-6	TRBD1	.	TRBJ1-2	TGTGCCAGCAGCTTGTACAGGGGAAGGTATGGCTACACCTTC	CASSLYRGRYGYTF